This entry lists 32 T cell receptor beta chains sequenced from one sample in a study of T cells in Graves' hyperthyroidism and ophthalmopathy. RNA transcripts yielded amplified TCR beta CDR3 regions. A first-round RT-PCR of the TCR CDR3 used the HTBI primer set. From the multiplex PCR reads, TCRdb called clonotypes with MiXCR, one entry per CDR3 protein. The sample holds about 560,000 distinct CDR3 sequences, about a sixth seen once. Source material: blood. Receptors originate from a woman in her twenties or thirties with Graves' hyperthyroidism.

The CDR3 loop is CASSTGVYNEQFF. The CDR3 DNA reads TGTGCCAGCAGCACCGGAGTGTACAATGAGCAGTTCTTC. J is TRBJ2-1 and V is TRBV7-2; no clear D. The germline V gene has CDR1 SGHTA and CDR2 FQGNSA. Trimming removed 5 bases at V and 4 bases at J, with 9 bases between. The CDR3 covers 13 residues.

Remarks on this clonotype: A much larger clone lies a single base off, so this may be a read error. This chain links TRBV11-2 with TRBJ1-4; 8 bases match TRBD1. Germline V gene lookup returns CDR1 SGHAT and CDR2 FQNNGV. The CDR3 loop spans 15 amino acids. The chain's CDR3 is CASSNRQGPSETLFF. The CDR3 coding sequence is TGTGCCAGCAGCAATCGACAGGGGCCGAGTGAAACACTGTTTTTT.

This clonotype was seen many times. The chain uses TRBV30 and TRBJ2-7; 10 positions match TRBD2. Germline values: CDR1 GTSNPN, CDR2 SVGIG (reference sequence). The length of the CDR3 is 15 residues. V shed 2 bases, J shed 2 bases, and the junction held 6 bases outside the gene matches. CDR3 coding DNA: TGTGCCTGGAGTCAGGGACTAGCGCCAGCCTACGAGCAGTACTTC. It codes for CAWSQGLAPAYEQYF.

This clonotype was recorded many times. Sequence at one end of the junction differs from germline and may be a read error. The genes are TRBV7-2 and TRBJ2-7, with D maybe TRBD1 (5 bases). From germline, CDR1 is SGHTA and CDR2 FQGNSA. The length of the CDR3 is 16 residues. Here the CDR3 DNA reads TGTGCCAGCAGCTTGGGTGAAGGCAGGGTCTCCGACGAGCAGTACTTC. This sequence encodes CASSLGEGRVSDEQYF.

This clonotype was picked up a small number of times. The V and J genes are TRBV4-1 and TRBJ1-1; unclear D gene. Germline V gene sequence: CDR1 MGHRA, CDR2 YSYEKL. Trimming removed 8 bases from V and 1 base from J, with 8 bases in between. This CDR3 is built from 12 residues. The CDR3 spells CASRGPNTEAFF. As DNA, the CDR3 is TGCGCCAGCCGTGGACCGAACACTGAAGCTTTCTTT.

Many counts were recorded for this clonotype. The V gene is TRBV10-3, the J gene TRBJ1-2; maybe TRBD1 (5 bases). The CDR3 is 14 amino acids. Trimming removed 7 bases at V and 4 bases at J, with 16 bases between. Per the germline V gene, CDR1 is ENHRY and CDR2 is SYGVKD. The CDR3, as DNA: TGTGCCATCACCCGGGAAAGGGGAGCCTATGGCTACACCTTC. It is translated as CAITRERGAYGYTF.

Comment on this clonotype: Since a much larger clone is just one base distant, this may be a read error. The genes are TRBV30 and TRBJ2-7; D is uncertain. The CDR3 loop spans 12 amino acids. Germline V lookup: CDR1 GTSNPN, CDR2 SVGIG (reference sequence). The germline V and J ends were trimmed by 1 base and 1 base, with 5 bases remaining between them. The CDR3 is CAWSGHSYEQYF. The CDR3 nucleotides are TGTGCCTGGAGTGGACATTCCTACGAGCAGTACTTC.

V and J are TRBV12-3 or TRBV12-4 and TRBJ2-7; a possible D gene is TRBD1 (6 bases). Trimming pared 7 bases from V and 3 bases from J, leaving 13 bases between. The CDR3 runs 13 residues. The CDR3 here is CASTQSQGYEQYF. For the CDR3, the DNA is TGTGCCAGCACCCAGTCACAGGGCTACGAGCAGTACTTC.

There are many counts of this clonotype. The gene calls are TRBV20-1 and TRBJ2-7; D call uncertain. The CDR3 spans 12 residues. The ends were cut back, 6 bases at V and 6 bases at J, with 15 bases in the middle. The germline gives CDR1 DFQATT, CDR2 SNEGSKA (reference sequence). CDR3 protein: CSALDPTREQYF. CDR3 sequence (DNA): TGCAGTGCCCTCGACCCTACTCGCGAGCAGTACTTC.

As DNA, the CDR3 is TGCAGCGTTGTATTCGTAGTGGCGACCCAGTACTTC. Translation gives CSVVFVVATQYF. This chain links TRBV29-1 with TRBJ2-5; no clear D. Germline CDR1 reads SQVTM; CDR2 reads ANQGSEA. V dropped 4 bases and J dropped 7 bases, with 13 bases sitting between them. The CDR3 length is 12 residues.

The table lists this clonotype with many counts. The chain uses TRBV28 and TRBJ2-1; maybe TRBD1 (6 bases). The CDR3 contains 14 residues. Deletions cut 8 bases from V and 3 bases from J, with 14 bases between. The germline V gene encodes CDR1 MDHEN and CDR2 SYDVKM. The CDR3 nucleotides are TGTGCCAGCCTTCGGGACACGAACTACAATGAGCAGTTCTTC. Translation: CASLRDTNYNEQFF.

This clonotype was observed a few times. The chain couples TRBV11-2 to TRBJ2-7, with D unresolved. Germline CDR1 reads SGHAT; CDR2 reads FQNNGV. Trimming cost V 1 base and J 9 bases, with 10 bases left between them. The CDR3 contains 12 residues. CDR3 in amino acids: CASSLVQAGQYF. In nucleotides, the CDR3 is TGTGCCAGCAGCTTAGTTCAGGCCGGGCAGTACTTC.

V usage is TRBV7-2 and J usage is TRBJ2-2; TRBD1 agrees at 8 bases. The CDR3 covers 18 residues. Trimming removed 4 bases from V and 4 bases from J; junction bases left unmatched: 14. From germline, CDR1 is SGHTA and CDR2 FQGNSA. This CDR3 reads CASSSPPGGVFGTGELFF. The CDR3 bases are TGTGCCAGCAGCTCCCCGCCAGGGGGCGTTTTTGGCACCGGGGAGCTGTTTTTT.

This clonotype showed up many times. This chain connects TRBV28 to TRBJ2-7, with TRBD2 identical over 8 bases. The J segment lost 5 bases and the V segment lost 7 bases, leaving 4 bases of the junction unmatched. Germline CDR1 reads MDHEN; CDR2 reads SYDVKM. The CDR3 spans 12 residues. The CDR3 sequence is CASISGSHEQYF. In DNA form, the CDR3 reads TGTGCCAGCATCAGCGGGAGCCACGAGCAGTACTTC.

The chain is built from TRBV9 and TRBJ2-1; D perhaps matches TRBD1 (6 bases). Germline values: CDR1 SGDLS, CDR2 YYNGEE. The CDR3 is made up of 17 amino acids. Trimming took 4 bases from V and 0 from J, leaving 17 bases between them. CDR3 DNA: TGTGCCAGCAGCATGCCCAGGGGAGCTAGCTCCTACAATGAGCAGTTCTTC. It codes for CASSMPRGASSYNEQFF.

V usage is TRBV6-5 and J usage is TRBJ2-1; 9 bases map to TRBD2. Germline V gives CDR1 MNHEY, CDR2 SVGAGI. V was pared by 4 bases and J by 5 bases, with 9 bases of the junction left unmatched. This CDR3 has 16 residues. The CDR3 DNA sequence: TGTGCCAGCAGTTGGGCTAGCGGGATGGGAAACAATGAGCAGTTCTTC. Protein sequence: CASSWASGMGNNEQFF.

The chain employs TRBV7-9 and TRBJ2-7, with 7 bases aligning to TRBD1. The germline CDR1 and CDR2 sequences are SEHNR and FQNEAQ (reference sequence). The V gene end was trimmed by 5 bases and the J gene end by 3 bases; junction bases not matched to a gene: 13. This CDR3 is 16 amino acids long. CDR3 in DNA: TGTGCCAGCAGCCAGACCGGGACAGCAGGGAACTACGAGCAGTACTTC. Residues: CASSQTGTAGNYEQYF.

The DNA of the CDR3 is TGTGCCACCAGTGAGGGGACAGGGAGCTCCTACAATGAGCAGTTCTTC. Translated, it gives CATSEGTGSSYNEQFF. V gene TRBV24-1 combines with J gene TRBJ2-1, with TRBD1 matching 9 bases. V trimming: 4 bases; J trimming: 0 bases; junction bases outside the gene matches: 3. CDR3 length: 16 residues. The germline CDR1 and CDR2 sequences are KGHDR and SFDVKD.

The genes are TRBV29-1 and TRBJ2-7; 7 bases are shared with TRBD1. CDR1 SQVTM and CDR2 ANQGSEA come from the germline V gene. Unmatched junction bases numbered 12, after V lost 8 bases and J lost 5 bases. The CDR3 length is 13 residues. Written as DNA, the CDR3 is TGCAGCCTTTTAAACGTAGGGGGCCACGAGCAGTACTTC. Translation gives CSLLNVGGHEQYF.

About this clonotype: This may arise from a read error, as a much more abundant clone is one base away. Lacking the conserved final phenylalanine or tryptophan, this CDR3 likely reflects a read error. The V call is TRBV12-3 or TRBV12-4, the J call TRBJ1-2; D gene ambiguous. The CDR3 has 13 residues. The germline V and J ends were trimmed by 1 base and 8 bases, with 11 bases remaining between them. DNA for the CDR3: TGTGCCAGCAGTTTAGGCAGTGAAGCGGGCTACACCCTC. Its translation: CASSLGSEAGYTL.

This clonotype came up many times. This chain links TRBV30 with TRBJ2-1; D perhaps matches TRBD1 (5 bases). The V end lost 0 bases, the J end lost 9 bases, and 12 bases lay between the germline ends. This CDR3 region has 13 residues. Germline V gives CDR1 GTSNPN, CDR2 SVGIG (reference sequence). Written as DNA, the CDR3 is TGTGCCTGGAGTGTAGGGGCCTTGGCTGAGCAGTTCTTC. It yields the protein CAWSVGALAEQFF.

This clonotype was detected many times. The rearrangement joins TRBV11-2 to TRBJ1-1; 8 bases are a match to TRBD1. Germline V CDR1 and CDR2: SGHAT, FQNNGV. Trimming took 5 bases from V and 4 from J; bases not matched to a gene: 3. CDR3 length: 13 residues. As DNA, the CDR3 is TGTGCCAGCAGCCGAACAGGGGGCACTGAAGCTTTCTTT. Translation: CASSRTGGTEAFF.

This clonotype was observed many times. The chain is built from TRBV27 and TRBJ2-1; tentatively, D is TRBD2 (6 bases). Trimming shortened V by 1 base and J by 5 bases, and 15 bases separated the two germline ends. The CDR3 totals 16 residues. Per germline, CDR1 MNHEY and CDR2 SMNVEV (reference sequence). CDR3 DNA: TGTGCCAGCAGTTTATACCGAACGGGACTCCACAATGAGCAGTTCTTC. Its protein product is CASSLYRTGLHNEQFF.

This sequence joins TRBV3-1 and TRBJ2-3; TRBD2 might be the D (6 bases). The CDR3 sequence is 14 residues long. The V and J ends lost 6 bases and 6 bases respectively, with 16 bases between them. In germline, CDR1 is LGHDT, CDR2 YNNKEL (reference sequence). The CDR3 DNA is TGTGCCAGCAGACTTTGGGACTCTGCGGATACGCAGTATTTT. Its protein is CASRLWDSADTQYF.

In its sample, this clonotype was seen many times. The chain recombines TRBV28 with TRBJ2-5, with 7 bases fitting TRBD2. This CDR3 has 15 residues. In germline, CDR1 is MDHEN, CDR2 SYDVKM. With 2 bases clipped from V and 5 bases from J, the junction kept 8 bases outside the gene matches. The CDR3 nucleotides are TGTGCCAGCAGTTTACCTGGGGGAGGGCGGGAGACCCAGTACTTC. This translates into CASSLPGGGRETQYF.

This clonotype was seen many times. The chain couples TRBV12-3 or TRBV12-4 to TRBJ2-1; D gene ambiguous. The CDR3 runs 18 residues. V lost 2 bases and J 8 bases, leaving 25 bases between the germline ends. CDR3 residues: CASSLNAAGGRFVDEQFF. CDR3 bases: TGTGCCAGCAGTTTAAACGCCGCCGGTGGTAGGTTTGTCGATGAGCAGTTCTTC.

This clonotype was seen more than once but under ten times. The chain has TRBV5-6 and TRBJ1-2, with TRBD1 matching over 8 bases. Germline lookup yields CDR1 SGHDT and CDR2 YYEEEE. The V and J ends lost 3 bases and 3 bases, in that order; junction bases with no gene match: 22. This CDR3 has 20 amino acids. As DNA, the CDR3 is TGTGCCAGCAGCTCCAAACGGGGCAGGGGGCGAATTCTTGATTACTATGGCTACACCTTC. This translates into CASSSKRGRGRILDYYGYTF. Complete variable domain (other parts from reference TRBV5-6 and TRBJ1-2): DAGVTQSPTHLIKTRGQQVTLRCSPKSGHDTVSWYQQALGQGPQFIFQYYEEEERQRGNFPDRFSGHQFPNYSSELNVNALLLGDSALYLCASSSKRGRGRILDYYGYTFGSGTRLTVV.

The rearrangement uses TRBV5-6 and TRBJ2-1, with TRBD2 matching 13 bases. CDR1 is SGHDT and CDR2 is YYEEEE in the germline V gene. V dropped 5 bases and J dropped 4; count of bases not matched to a gene: 6. The CDR3 consists of 16 residues. The CDR3 here is CASRGRGLAGYNEQFF. The CDR3 bases are TGTGCCAGCAGGGGGCGGGGACTAGCGGGGTACAATGAGCAGTTCTTC.

This clonotype was observed at least ten times. V usage is TRBV3-1 and J usage is TRBJ2-1, with D possibly being TRBD2 (6 bases). V was clipped by 0 bases and J by 0 bases, with 15 bases between them. The CDR3 is made up of 18 amino acids. The germline V gene has CDR1 LGHDT and CDR2 YNNKEL (reference sequence). Here the CDR3 reads CASSQDYLAQISYNEQFF. The CDR3, as DNA: TGTGCCAGCAGCCAAGATTACCTAGCGCAAATCTCCTACAATGAGCAGTTCTTC.

This clonotype occurred a few times. The chain joins TRBV24-1 to TRBJ2-1; D possibly corresponds to TRBD1 (6 bases). Germline V gene sequence: CDR1 KGHDR, CDR2 SFDVKD. Trimming took off 6 bases at V and 8 bases at J, with 13 bases between the two ends. The CDR3 contains 13 residues. CDR3 in DNA: TGTGCCACCAGTCCAACTGGGGGCCATGAGCAGTTCTTC. Translating it yields CATSPTGGHEQFF.

In this sample, this clonotype turned up a few times. The chain combines TRBV20-1 with TRBJ2-1; D may be TRBD2 (6 bases). V lost 0 bases and J lost 10, with 19 bases in between. CDR3 length: 15 amino acids. CDR1 and CDR2 (germline): DFQATT, SNEGSKA (reference sequence). Here the CDR3 reads CSARDQRDFPIEQFF. The CDR3 region has the DNA TGCAGTGCTAGAGATCAGAGGGACTTCCCTATAGAGCAGTTCTTC.

CDR3 coding DNA: TGTGCCAGCAGCCCCCTCGGGGGGATTGATGGCTACACCTTC. It codes for CASSPLGGIDGYTF. The rearrangement links TRBV6-1 to TRBJ1-2; TRBD1 is a possible D gene (5 bases). Germline loops: CDR1 MNHNS, CDR2 SASEGT. The CDR3 covers 14 residues. The V and J ends lost 6 bases and 6 bases respectively, with 17 bases between them.